This passage covers 4 T cell receptor beta chains from one sample sequenced in a study of blood T cell repertoires in COVID-19. Produced via immunoSEQ multiplex PCR; TCRdb's table is partial and in-frame only. The sample lists around 310,000 clones, around nine tenths occurring once. Sequences were obtained from peripheral blood. The source is a woman in her fifties or sixties with acute or convalescent COVID-19.

The sample holds a few counts of this clone. V usage is TRBV20-1 and J usage is TRBJ2-7; D possibly corresponds to TRBD1 (5 bases). Trimming shortened V by 3 bases and J by 0 bases, and 12 bases separated the two germline ends. Germline CDR1 is DFQATT and CDR2 is SNEGSKA (reference sequence). The CDR3 loop spans 14 amino acids. CDR3 loop: CSASRQISSYEQYF. DNA of the CDR3: TGCAGTGCTAGTAGACAGATTAGCTCCTACGAGCAGTACTTC.

The chain has TRBV18 and TRBJ1-2; 8 bases are shared with TRBD1. The germline CDR1 and CDR2 sequences are KGHSH and LQKENI. V gave up 2 bases and J gave up 4 bases; unmatched junction bases: 6. The CDR3 sequence is 15 residues long. This CDR3 reads CASSPRAGGVYGYTF. DNA of the CDR3: TGTGCCAGCTCACCAAGGGCAGGGGGCGTCTATGGCTACACCTTC.

CDR3: CASTQVAGPAGAQYF. CDR3 DNA sequence: TGTGCCAGCACCCAAGTTGCCGGGCCTGCGGGGGCCCAGTACTTC. This chain links TRBV27 with TRBJ2-5, with 7 nucleotides matching TRBD2. CDR1 and CDR2 (germline): MNHEY, SMNVEV (reference sequence). J lost 9 bases, V lost 7 bases, and 17 bases had no gene match. The CDR3 is made up of 15 amino acids.

The chain recombines TRBV9 with TRBJ2-7; TRBD1 aligns across 7 bases. This CDR3 is 15 amino acids long. The V gene end was trimmed by 4 bases and the J gene end by 1 base; junction bases not matched to a gene: 8. CDR1 and CDR2 (germline): SGDLS, YYNGEE. The CDR3 reads CASSPRDSGSYEQYF. CDR3 DNA: TGTGCCAGCAGCCCCCGGGACAGTGGGTCCTACGAGCAGTACTTC.